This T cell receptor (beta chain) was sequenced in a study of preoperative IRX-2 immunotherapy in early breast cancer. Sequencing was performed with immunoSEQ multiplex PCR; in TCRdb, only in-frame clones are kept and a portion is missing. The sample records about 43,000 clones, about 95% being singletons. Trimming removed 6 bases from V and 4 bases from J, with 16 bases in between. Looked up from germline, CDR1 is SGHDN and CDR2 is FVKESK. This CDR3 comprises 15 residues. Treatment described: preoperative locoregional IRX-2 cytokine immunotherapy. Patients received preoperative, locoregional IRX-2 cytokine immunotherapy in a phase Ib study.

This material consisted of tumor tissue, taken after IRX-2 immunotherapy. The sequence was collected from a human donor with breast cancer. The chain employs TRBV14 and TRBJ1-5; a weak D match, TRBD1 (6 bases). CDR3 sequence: CASSATGLGNQPQHF. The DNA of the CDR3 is TGTGCCAGCAGTGCTACAGGGCTTGGAAATCAGCCCCAGCATTTT.